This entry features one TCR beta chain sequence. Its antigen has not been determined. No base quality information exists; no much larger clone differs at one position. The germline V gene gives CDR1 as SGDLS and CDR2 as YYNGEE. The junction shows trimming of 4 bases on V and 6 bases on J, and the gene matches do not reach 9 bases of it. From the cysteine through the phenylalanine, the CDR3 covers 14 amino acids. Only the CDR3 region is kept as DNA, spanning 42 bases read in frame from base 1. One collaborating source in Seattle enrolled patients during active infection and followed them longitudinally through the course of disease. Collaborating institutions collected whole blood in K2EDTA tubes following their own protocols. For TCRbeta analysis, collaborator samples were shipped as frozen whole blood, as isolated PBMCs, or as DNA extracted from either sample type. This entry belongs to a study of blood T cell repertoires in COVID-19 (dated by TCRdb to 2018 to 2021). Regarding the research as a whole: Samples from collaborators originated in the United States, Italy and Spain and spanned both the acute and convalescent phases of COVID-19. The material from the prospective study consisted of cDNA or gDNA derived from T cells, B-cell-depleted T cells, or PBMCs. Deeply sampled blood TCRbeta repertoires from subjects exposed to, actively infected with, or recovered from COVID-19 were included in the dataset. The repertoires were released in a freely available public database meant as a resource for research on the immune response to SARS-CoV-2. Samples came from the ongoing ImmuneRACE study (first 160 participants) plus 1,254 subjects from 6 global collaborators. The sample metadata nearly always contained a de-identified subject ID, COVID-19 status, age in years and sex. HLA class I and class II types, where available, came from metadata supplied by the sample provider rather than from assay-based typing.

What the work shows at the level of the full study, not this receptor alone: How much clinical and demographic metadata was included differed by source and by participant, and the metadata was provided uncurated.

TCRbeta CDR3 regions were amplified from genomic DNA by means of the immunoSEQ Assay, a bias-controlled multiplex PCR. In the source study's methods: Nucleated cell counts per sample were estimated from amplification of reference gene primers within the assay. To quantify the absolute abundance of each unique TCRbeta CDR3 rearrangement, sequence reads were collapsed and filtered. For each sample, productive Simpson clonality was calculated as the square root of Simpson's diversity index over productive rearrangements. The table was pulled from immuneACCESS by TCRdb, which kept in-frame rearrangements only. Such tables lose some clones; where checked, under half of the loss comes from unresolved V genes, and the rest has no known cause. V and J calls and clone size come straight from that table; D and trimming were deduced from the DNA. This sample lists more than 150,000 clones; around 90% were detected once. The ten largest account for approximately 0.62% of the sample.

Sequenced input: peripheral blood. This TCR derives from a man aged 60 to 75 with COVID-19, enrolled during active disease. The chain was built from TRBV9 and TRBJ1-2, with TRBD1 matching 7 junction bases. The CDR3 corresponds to CASSPTGAEDGYTF. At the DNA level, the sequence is TGTGCCAGCAGCCCCACAGGGGCGGAGGATGGCTACACCTTC.